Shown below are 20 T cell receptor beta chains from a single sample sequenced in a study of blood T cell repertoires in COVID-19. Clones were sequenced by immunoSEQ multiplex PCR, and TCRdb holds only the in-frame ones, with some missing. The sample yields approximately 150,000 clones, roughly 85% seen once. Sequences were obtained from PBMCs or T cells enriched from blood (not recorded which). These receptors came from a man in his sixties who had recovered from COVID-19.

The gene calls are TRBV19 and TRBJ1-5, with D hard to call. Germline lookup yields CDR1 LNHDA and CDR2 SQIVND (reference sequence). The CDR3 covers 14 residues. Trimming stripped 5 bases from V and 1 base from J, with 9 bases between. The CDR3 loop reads CASSYSTSNQPQHF. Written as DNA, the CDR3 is TGTGCCAGTAGTTACAGCACCAGCAATCAGCCCCAGCATTTT.

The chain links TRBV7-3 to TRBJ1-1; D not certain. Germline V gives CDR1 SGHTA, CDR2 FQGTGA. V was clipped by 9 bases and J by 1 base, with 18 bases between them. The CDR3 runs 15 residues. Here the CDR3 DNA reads TGTGCCAGTAAACACTCCCTGCGGGAGAACACTGAAGCTTTCTTT. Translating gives CASKHSLRENTEAFF.

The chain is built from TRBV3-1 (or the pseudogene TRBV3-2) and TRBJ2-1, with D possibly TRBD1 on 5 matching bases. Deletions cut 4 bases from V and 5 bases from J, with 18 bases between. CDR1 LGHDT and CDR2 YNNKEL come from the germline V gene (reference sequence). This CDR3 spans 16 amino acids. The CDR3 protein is CASSPLGRALNNEQFF. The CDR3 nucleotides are TGTGCCAGCAGCCCCCTAGGCAGGGCCCTAAACAATGAGCAGTTCTTC.

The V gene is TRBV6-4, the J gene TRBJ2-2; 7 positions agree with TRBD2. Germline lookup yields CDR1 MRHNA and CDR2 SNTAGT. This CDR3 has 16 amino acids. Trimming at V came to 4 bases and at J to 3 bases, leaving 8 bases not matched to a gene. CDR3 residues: CASSARGGVDTGELFF. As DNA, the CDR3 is TGTGCCAGCAGTGCCCGGGGAGGGGTGGACACCGGGGAGCTGTTTTTT.

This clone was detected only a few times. The CDR3 region has the DNA TGTGCCTGGAGACCTAGCGTTAACACAGATACGCAGTATTTT. Translating it yields CAWRPSVNTDTQYF. V is TRBV30 and J is TRBJ2-3; TRBD2 is a possible D gene (6 bases). Germline V lookup: CDR1 GTSNPN, CDR2 SVGIG (reference sequence). Trimming removed 3 bases at V and 2 bases at J, with 12 bases between. The CDR3 extends over 14 amino acids.

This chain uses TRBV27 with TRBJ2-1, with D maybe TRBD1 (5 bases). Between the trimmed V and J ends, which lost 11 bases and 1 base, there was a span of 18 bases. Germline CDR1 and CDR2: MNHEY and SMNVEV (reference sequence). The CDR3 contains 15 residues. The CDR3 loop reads CASSLGLDSYNEQFF. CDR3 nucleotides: TGTGCCTCCTCGCTGGGGCTAGATTCCTACAATGAGCAGTTCTTC.

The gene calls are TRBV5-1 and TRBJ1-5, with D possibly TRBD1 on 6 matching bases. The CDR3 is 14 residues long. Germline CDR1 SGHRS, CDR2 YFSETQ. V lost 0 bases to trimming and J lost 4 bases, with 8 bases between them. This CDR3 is CASSLAGDNQPQHF. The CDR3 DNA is TGCGCCAGCAGCTTGGCAGGGGATAATCAGCCCCAGCATTTT.

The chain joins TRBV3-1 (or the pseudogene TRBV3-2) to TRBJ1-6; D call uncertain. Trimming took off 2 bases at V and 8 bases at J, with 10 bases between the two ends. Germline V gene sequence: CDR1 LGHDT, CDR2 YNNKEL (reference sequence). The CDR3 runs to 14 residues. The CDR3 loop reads CASSQPDRDSPLHF. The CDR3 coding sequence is TGTGCCAGCAGCCAACCCGACCGGGATTCACCCCTCCACTTT.

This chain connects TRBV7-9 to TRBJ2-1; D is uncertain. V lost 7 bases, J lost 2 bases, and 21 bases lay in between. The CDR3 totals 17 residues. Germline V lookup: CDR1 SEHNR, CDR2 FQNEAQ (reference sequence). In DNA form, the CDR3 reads TGTGCCAGCATCTCCAATGACAAACCTGGCGCCTACAATGAGCAGTTCTTC. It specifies CASISNDKPGAYNEQFF. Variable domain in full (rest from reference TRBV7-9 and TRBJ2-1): DTGVSQNPRHKITKRGQNVTFRCDPISEHNRLYWYRQTLGQGPEFLTYFQNEAQLEKSRLLSDRFSAERPKGSFSTLEIQRTEQGDSAMYLCASISNDKPGAYNEQFFGPGTRLTVL.

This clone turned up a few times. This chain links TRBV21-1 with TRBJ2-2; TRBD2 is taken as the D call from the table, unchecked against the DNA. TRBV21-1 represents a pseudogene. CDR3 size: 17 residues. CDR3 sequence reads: CASSKVAGGPWGGELFF. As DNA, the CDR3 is TGTGCCAGCAGCAAAGTGGCGGGAGGGCCCTGGGGCGGGGAGCTGTTTTTT.

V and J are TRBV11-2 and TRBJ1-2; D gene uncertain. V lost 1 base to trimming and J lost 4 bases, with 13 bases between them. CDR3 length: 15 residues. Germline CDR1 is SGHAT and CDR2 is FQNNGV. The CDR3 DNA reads TGTGCCAGCAGCTTAGTTCCCAACAGTGTCTATGGCTACACCTTC. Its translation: CASSLVPNSVYGYTF.

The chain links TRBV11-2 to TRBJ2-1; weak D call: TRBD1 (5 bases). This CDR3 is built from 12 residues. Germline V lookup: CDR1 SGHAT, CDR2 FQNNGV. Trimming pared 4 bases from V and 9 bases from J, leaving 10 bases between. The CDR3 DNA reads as TGTGCCAGCAGCTCCCAGGGTCTTGAGCAGTTCTTC. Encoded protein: CASSSQGLEQFF.

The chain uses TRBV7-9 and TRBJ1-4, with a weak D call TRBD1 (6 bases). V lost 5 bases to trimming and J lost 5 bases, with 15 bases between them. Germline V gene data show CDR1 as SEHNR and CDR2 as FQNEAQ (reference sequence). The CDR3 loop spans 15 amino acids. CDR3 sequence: CASSRGGQANEKLFF. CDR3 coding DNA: TGTGCCAGCAGCCGGGGGGGACAAGCCAATGAAAAACTGTTTTTT.

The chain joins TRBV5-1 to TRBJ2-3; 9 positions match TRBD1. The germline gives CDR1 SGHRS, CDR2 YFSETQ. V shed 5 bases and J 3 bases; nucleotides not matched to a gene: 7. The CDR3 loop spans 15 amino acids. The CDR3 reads CASSDGQGRTDTQYF. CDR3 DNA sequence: TGCGCCAGCAGTGACGGACAGGGGCGGACAGATACGCAGTATTTT.

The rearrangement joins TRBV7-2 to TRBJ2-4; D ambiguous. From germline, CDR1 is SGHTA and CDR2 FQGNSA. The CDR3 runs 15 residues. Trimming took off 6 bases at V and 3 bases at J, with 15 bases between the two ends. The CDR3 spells CASSRDKAYKNIQYF. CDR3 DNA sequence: TGTGCCAGCAGTCGTGACAAGGCCTACAAAAACATTCAGTACTTC.

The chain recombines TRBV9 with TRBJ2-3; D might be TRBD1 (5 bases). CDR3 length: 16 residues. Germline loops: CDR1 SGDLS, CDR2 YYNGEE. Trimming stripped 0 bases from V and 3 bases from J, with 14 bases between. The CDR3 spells CASSVVGQGLTDTQYF. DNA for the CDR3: TGTGCCAGCAGCGTAGTGGGGCAGGGTCTGACAGATACGCAGTATTTT.

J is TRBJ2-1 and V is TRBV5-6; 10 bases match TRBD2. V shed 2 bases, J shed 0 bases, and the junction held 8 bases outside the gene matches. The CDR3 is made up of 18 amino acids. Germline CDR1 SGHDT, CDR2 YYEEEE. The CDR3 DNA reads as TGTGCCAGCAGCTTTACTAGCGGGAAACCCCTCTCCTACAATGAGCAGTTCTTC. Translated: CASSFTSGKPLSYNEQFF.

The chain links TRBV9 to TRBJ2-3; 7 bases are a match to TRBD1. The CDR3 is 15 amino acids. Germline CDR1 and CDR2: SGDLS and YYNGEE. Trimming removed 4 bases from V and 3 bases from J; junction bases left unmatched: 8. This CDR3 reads CASSPQGSSTDTQYF. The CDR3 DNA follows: TGTGCCAGCAGCCCACAGGGGAGTAGTACAGATACGCAGTATTTT.

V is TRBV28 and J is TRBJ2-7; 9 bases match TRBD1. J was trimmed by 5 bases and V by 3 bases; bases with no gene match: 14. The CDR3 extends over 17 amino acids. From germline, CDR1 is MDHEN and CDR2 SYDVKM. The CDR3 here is CASSFYLGQGLLHEQYF. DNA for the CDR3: TGTGCCAGCAGTTTTTACCTGGGACAGGGCCTCCTCCACGAGCAGTACTTC. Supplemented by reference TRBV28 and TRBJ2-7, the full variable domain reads DVKVTQSSRYLVKRTGEKVFLECVQDMDHENMFWYRQDPGLGLRLIYFSYDVKMKEKGDIPEGYSVSREKKERFSLILESASTNQTSMYLCASSFYLGQGLLHEQYFGPGTRLTVT.

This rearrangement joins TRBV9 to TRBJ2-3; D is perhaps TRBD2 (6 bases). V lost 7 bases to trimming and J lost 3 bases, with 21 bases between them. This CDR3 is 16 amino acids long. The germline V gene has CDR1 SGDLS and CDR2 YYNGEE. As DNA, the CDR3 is TGTGCCAGCGACCACGGTAACGGGGGAGCGACAGATACGCAGTATTTT. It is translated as CASDHGNGGATDTQYF.